This is a list of T cell receptor beta chains from one sample in a study of blood T cell repertoires in COVID-19. Sequenced by immunoSEQ multiplex PCR; TCRdb stores in-frame clones only, minus some. The sample carries roughly 95,000 clones, roughly 86% recorded once. Sample: peripheral blood. These TCRs come from a middle-aged man with active or convalescent COVID-19. CDR3s include the opening cysteine and the closing phenylalanine or tryptophan. The order of the fields is clone size, D gene, V gene, J gene, CDR3 protein, CDR3 DNA. D genes are given only for firm matches. Size values are once, few and many counts, or a class for expanded clones, and some rows have none.

>-|-|TRBV27|TRBJ2-6
CASSPRGGANVLTF
TGTGCCAGCAGTCCACGGGGGGGGGCCAACGTCCTGACTTTC
>-|TRBD1|TRBV24-1|TRBJ1-2
CATSDNDRGGYTF
TGTGCCACCAGTGATAACGACAGGGGCGGCTACACCTTC
>-|TRBD1|TRBV5-1|TRBJ1-6
CASSVAGTGGNSPLHF
TGCGCCAGCAGCGTAGCCGGGACAGGGGGGAATTCACCCCTCCACTTT
>-|TRBD1|TRBV7-9|TRBJ1-4
CASSSRSGTGTIIVEKLFF
TGTGCCAGCAGTTCCCGGTCCGGGACAGGCACGATTATAGTTGAAAAACTGTTTTTT
>-|TRBD1|TRBV7-9|TRBJ1-5
CASSQDRVSPQHF
TGTGCCAGCAGCCAAGACAGGGTTTCGCCCCAGCATTTT
>-|TRBD2|TRBV11-2|TRBJ2-5
CASSSGTSRWETQYF
TGTGCCAGCAGCTCCGGGACTAGCCGTTGGGAGACCCAGTACTTC
>-|-|TRBV5-1|TRBJ2-7
CASSPVQLSYEQYF
TGCGCCAGCAGCCCGGTACAGCTAAGCTACGAGCAGTACTTC
>-|TRBD2|TRBV5-1|TRBJ2-7
CASSVTSGGGYEQYF
TGCGCCAGCAGCGTAACTAGCGGGGGGGGCTACGAGCAGTACTTC
>-|-|TRBV2|TRBJ2-5
CASSEPVAQETQYF
TGTGCCAGCAGTGAACCAGTAGCGCAAGAGACCCAGTACTTC
>-|TRBD2|TRBV2|TRBJ2-5
CASRLAGSSQETQYF
TGTGCCAGCAGGCTAGCGGGGAGCTCACAAGAGACCCAGTACTTC
>-|-|TRBV14|TRBJ1-2
CASSQSGQGYTF
TGTGCCAGCAGCCAATCTGGCCAGGGCTACACCTTC
>-|TRBD2|TRBV28|TRBJ2-3
CASSLLSGGADTQYF
TGTGCCAGCAGTTTACTTAGCGGGGGGGCCGATACGCAGTATTTT
>-|-|TRBV3-1/TRBV3-2|TRBJ2-1
CASSQGQYPYNEQFF
TGTGCCAGCAGCCAAGGACAGTACCCCTACAATGAGCAGTTCTTC
>-|-|TRBV7-2|TRBJ1-5
CASSLDSDQPQHF
TGTGCCAGCAGCTTAGATTCGGATCAGCCCCAGCATTTT
>-|TRBD1|TRBV2|TRBJ1-5
CASRDGARGDNQPQHF
TGTGCCAGCAGGGATGGGGCCAGGGGGGACAATCAGCCCCAGCATTTT
>-|TRBD1|TRBV3-1/TRBV3-2|TRBJ1-2
CASSPPQGEDYGYTF
TGTGCCAGCAGCCCTCCACAGGGGGAGGACTATGGCTACACCTTC
>-|TRBD2|TRBV24-1|TRBJ2-3
CATSDRASGPSTDTQYF
TGTGCCACCAGTGATCGCGCTAGCGGACCTAGCACAGATACGCAGTATTTT
>-|-|TRBV15|TRBJ2-7
CATSREVRGEQQYF
TGTGCCACCAGCAGAGAGGTCAGGGGCGAGCAGCAGTACTTC
>-|TRBD1|TRBV3-1/TRBV3-2|TRBJ2-7
CASSPRTGPYEQYF
TGTGCCAGCAGCCCCCGGACAGGTCCTTACGAGCAGTACTTC
>-|TRBD1|TRBV10-2|TRBJ2-1
CASSEIDRDEQFF
TGCGCCAGCAGTGAGATAGACAGGGATGAGCAGTTCTTC
>-|TRBD1|TRBV27|TRBJ1-2
CASSTGALGTRYGYTF
TGTGCCAGCAGTACAGGGGCGCTCGGTACCCGCTATGGCTACACCTTC
>many|TRBD1|TRBV5-8|TRBJ1-5
CASSPRGGTGQPQHF
TGTGCCAGCAGCCCCAGGGGGGGGACAGGGCAGCCCCAGCATTTT
>-|-|TRBV28|TRBJ2-5
CASSSGQVVETQYF
TGTGCCAGCAGCTCTGGACAAGTCGTGGAGACCCAGTACTTC
>-|-|TRBV2|TRBJ1-3
CASSEWESSGNTIYF
TGTGCCAGCAGTGAGTGGGAGAGCTCTGGAAACACCATATATTTT